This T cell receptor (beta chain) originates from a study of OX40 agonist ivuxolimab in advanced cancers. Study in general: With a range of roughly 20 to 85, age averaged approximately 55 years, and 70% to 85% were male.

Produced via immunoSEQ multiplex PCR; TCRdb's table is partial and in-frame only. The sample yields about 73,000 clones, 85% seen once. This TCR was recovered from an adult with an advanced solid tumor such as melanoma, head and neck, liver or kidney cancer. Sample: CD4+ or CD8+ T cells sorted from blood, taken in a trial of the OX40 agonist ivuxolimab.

CDR3 in DNA: TGTGCCAGCAGCTTAGTGGGCCTTGGGGGCTCCTACGAGCAGTACTTC. As protein: CASSLVGLGGSYEQYF. This chain joins TRBV7-2 and TRBJ2-7; D may be TRBD1 or TRBD2 (5 bases each). The V gene's germline CDR1 is SGHTA and CDR2 FQGNSA. V was cut by 1 base and J by 0 bases, with 13 bases left in between. This CDR3 is 16 amino acids long. The whole variable domain, remainder taken from reference TRBV7-2 and TRBJ2-7, is GAGVSQSPSNKVTEKGKDVELRCDPISGHTALYWYRQSLGQGLEFLIYFQGNSAPDKSGLPSDRFSAERTGGSVSTLTIQRTQQEDSAVYLCASSLVGLGGSYEQYFGPGTRLTVT.